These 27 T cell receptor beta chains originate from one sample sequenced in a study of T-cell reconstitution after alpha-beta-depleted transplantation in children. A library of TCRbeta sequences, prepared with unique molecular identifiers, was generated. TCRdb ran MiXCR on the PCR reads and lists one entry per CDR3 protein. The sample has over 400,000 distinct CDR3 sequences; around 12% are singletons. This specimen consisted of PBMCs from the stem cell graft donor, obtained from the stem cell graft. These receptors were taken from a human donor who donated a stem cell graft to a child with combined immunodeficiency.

CDR3 coding DNA: TGCAGCGTTGGGGGCAGGGATACGGGAACTGGGGCCAACGTCCTGACTTTC. Translating it yields CSVGGRDTGTGANVLTF. The chain carries TRBV29-1 and TRBJ2-6; D tentatively reads TRBD1 or TRBD2 (5 bases each). The CDR3 runs to 17 residues. V was pared by 4 bases and J by 2 bases, with 18 bases between. The germline CDR1 and CDR2 sequences are SQVTM and ANQGSEA. Filled out from reference TRBV29-1 and TRBJ2-6, the complete variable domain reads SAVISQKPSRDICQRGTSLTIQCQVDSQVTMMFWYRQQPGQSLTLIATANQGSEATYESGFVIDKFPISRPNLTFSTLTVSNMSPEDSSIYLCSVGGRDTGTGANVLTFGAGSRLTVL.

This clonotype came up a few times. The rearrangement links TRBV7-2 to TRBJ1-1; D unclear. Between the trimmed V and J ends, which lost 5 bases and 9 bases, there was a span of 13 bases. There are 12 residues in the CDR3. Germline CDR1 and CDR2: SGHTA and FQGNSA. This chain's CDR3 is CASSVSGAQAFF. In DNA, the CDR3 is TGTGCCAGCAGCGTCTCGGGTGCCCAAGCTTTCTTT.

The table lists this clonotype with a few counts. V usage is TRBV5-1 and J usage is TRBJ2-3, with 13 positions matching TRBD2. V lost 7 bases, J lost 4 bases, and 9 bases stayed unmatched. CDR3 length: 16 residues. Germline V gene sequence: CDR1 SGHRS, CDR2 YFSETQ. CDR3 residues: CASRLRTSGGPDTQYF. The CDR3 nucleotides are TGCGCCAGCCGACTGAGGACTAGCGGGGGTCCAGATACGCAGTATTTT.

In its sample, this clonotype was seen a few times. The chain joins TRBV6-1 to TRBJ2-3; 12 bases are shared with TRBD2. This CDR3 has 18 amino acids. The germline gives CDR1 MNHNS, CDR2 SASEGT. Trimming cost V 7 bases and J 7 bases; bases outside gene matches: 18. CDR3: CASTTTWGASGGVNTQYF. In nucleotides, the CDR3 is TGTGCCAGCACCACAACCTGGGGGGCTAGCGGGGGGGTTAATACGCAGTATTTT.

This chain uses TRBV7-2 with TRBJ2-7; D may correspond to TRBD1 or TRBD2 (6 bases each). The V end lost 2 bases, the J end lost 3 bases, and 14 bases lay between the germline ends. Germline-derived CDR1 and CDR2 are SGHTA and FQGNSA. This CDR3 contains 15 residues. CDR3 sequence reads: CASSLRGAVIYEQYF. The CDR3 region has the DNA TGTGCCAGCAGCTTAAGGGGGGCGGTAATCTACGAGCAGTACTTC.

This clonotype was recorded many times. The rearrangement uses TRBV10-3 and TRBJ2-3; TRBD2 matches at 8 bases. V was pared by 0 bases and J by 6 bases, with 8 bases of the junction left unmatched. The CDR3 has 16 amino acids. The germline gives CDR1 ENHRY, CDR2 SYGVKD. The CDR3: CAISESWSGSVDTQYF. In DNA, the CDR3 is TGTGCCATCAGTGAGTCTTGGAGCGGGAGTGTGGATACGCAGTATTTT.

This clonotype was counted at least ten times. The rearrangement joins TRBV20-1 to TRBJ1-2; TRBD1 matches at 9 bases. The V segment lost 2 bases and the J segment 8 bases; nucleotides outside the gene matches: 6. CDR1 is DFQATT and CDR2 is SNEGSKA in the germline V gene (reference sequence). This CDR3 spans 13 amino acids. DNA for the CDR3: TGCAGTGCTAGACGGACAGGGGTGGAGGGCTACACCTTC. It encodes CSARRTGVEGYTF.

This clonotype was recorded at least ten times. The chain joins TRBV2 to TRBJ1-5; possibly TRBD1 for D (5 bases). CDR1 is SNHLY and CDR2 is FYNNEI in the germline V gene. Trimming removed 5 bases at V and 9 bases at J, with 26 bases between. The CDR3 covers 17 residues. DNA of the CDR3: TGTGCCAGCAGTAAGACTAAAGGGGCCTGGCTCGGGTCGCCCCAGCATTTT. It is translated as CASSKTKGAWLGSPQHF.

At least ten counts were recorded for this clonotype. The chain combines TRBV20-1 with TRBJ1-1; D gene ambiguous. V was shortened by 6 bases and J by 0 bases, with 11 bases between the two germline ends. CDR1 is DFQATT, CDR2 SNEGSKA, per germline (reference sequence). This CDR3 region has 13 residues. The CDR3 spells CSASGLMNTEAFF. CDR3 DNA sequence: TGCAGTGCCTCTGGACTGATGAACACTGAAGCTTTCTTT.

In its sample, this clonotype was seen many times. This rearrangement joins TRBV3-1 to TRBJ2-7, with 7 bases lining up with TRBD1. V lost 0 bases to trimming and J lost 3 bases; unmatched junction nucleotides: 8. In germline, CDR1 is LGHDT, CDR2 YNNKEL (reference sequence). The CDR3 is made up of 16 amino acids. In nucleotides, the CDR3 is TGTGCCAGCAGCCAAGAGAAGACAGGGATTTTCTACGAGCAGTACTTC. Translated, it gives CASSQEKTGIFYEQYF.

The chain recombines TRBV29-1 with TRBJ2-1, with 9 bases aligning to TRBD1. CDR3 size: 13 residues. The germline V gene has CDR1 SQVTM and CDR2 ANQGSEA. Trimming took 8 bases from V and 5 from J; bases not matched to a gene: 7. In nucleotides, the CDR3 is TGCAGCTCATTGGACAGGGGAAACAATGAGCAGTTCTTC. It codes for CSSLDRGNNEQFF.

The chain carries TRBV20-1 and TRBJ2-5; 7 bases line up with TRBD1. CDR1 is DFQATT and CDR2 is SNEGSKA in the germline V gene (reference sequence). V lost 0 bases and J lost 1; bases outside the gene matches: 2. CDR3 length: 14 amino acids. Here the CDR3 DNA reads TGCAGTGCTAGAGATACAGGGGCCCAAGAGACCCAGTACTTC. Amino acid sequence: CSARDTGAQETQYF.

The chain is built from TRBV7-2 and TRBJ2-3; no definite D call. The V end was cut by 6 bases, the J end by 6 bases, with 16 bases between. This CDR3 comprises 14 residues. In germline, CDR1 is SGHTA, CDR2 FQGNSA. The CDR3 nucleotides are TGTGCCAGCAGTTTCAGCCTAGGTTCTGATACGCAGTATTTT. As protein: CASSFSLGSDTQYF.

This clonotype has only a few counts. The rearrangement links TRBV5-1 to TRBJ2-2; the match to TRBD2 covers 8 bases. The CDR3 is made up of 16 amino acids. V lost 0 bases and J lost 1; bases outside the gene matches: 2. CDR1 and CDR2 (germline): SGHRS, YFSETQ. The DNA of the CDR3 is TGCGCCAGCAGCTTGGCACTAGCGGAGAACACCGGGGAGCTGTTTTTT. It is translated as CASSLALAENTGELFF. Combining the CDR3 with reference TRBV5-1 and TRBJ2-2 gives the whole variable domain KAGVTQTPRYLIKTRGQQVTLSCSPISGHRSVSWYQQTPGQGLQFLFEYFSETQRNKGNFPGRFSGRQFSNSRSEMNVSTLELGDSALYLCASSLALAENTGELFFGEGSRLTVL.

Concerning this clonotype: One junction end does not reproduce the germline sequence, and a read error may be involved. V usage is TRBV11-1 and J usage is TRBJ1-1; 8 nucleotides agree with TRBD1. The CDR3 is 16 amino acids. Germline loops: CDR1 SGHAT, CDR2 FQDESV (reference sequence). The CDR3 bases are TGTGCCAGCAGCTTAGGCCAGGGGGCTCTGGACACTGAAGCTTCCTTT. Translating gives CASSLGQGALDTEASF.

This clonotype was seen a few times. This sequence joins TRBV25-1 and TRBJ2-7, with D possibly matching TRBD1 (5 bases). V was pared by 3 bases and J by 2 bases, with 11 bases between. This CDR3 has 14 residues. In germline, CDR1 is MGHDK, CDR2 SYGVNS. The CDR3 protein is CASSDVGAAYEQYF. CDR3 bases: TGTGCCAGCAGTGATGTAGGGGCGGCCTACGAGCAGTACTTC.

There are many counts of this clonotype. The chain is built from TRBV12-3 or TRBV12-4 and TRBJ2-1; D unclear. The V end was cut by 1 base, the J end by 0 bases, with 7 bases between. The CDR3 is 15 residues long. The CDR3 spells CASSLEGYSYNEQFF. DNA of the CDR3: TGTGCCAGCAGTTTAGAGGGTTACTCCTACAATGAGCAGTTCTTC.

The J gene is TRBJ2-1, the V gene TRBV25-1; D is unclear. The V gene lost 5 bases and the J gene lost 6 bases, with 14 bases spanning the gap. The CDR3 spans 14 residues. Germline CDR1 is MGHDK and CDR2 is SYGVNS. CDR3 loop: CASSLTLDSNEQFF. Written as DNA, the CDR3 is TGTGCCAGCAGTTTGACTCTAGATTCCAATGAGCAGTTCTTC.

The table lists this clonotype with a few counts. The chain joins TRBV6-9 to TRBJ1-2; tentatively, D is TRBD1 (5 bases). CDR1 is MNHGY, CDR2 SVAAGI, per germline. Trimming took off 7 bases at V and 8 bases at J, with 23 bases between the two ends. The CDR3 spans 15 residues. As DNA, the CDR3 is TGTGCCAGCACTTCAGGACCGGGGGTGGTTGGAGGCTACACCTTC. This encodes CASTSGPGVVGGYTF.

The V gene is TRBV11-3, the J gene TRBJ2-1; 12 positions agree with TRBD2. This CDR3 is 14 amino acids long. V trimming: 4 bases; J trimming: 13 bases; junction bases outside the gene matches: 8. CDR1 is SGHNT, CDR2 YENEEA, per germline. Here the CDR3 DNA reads TGTGCCAGCAGCTCCCGGACTAGCGGGACTGAACAGTTCTTC. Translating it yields CASSSRTSGTEQFF. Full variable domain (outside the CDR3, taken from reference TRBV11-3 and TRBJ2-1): EAGVVQSPRYKIIEKKQPVAFWCNPISGHNTLYWYLQNLGQGPELLIRYENEEAVDDSQLPKDRFSAERLKGVDSTLKIQPAELGDSAVYLCASSSRTSGTEQFFGPGTRLTVL.

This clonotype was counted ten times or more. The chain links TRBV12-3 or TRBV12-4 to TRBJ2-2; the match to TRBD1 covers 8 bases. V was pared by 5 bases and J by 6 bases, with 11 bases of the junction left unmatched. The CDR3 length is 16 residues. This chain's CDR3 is CASSDDRGRVAGELFF. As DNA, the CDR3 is TGTGCCAGCAGTGATGACAGGGGACGAGTGGCCGGGGAGCTGTTTTTT.

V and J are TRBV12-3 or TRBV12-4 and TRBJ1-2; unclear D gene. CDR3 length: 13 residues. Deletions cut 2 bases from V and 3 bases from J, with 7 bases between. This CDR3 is CASSLKLHYGYTF. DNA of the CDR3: TGTGCCAGCAGTTTAAAGCTACACTATGGCTACACCTTC.

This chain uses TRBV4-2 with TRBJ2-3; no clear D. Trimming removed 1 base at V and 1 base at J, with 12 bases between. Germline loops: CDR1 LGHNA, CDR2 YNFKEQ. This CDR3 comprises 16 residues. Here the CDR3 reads CASSQVSNSRTDTQYF. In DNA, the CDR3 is TGTGCCAGCAGCCAAGTATCGAACAGCCGCACAGATACGCAGTATTTT.

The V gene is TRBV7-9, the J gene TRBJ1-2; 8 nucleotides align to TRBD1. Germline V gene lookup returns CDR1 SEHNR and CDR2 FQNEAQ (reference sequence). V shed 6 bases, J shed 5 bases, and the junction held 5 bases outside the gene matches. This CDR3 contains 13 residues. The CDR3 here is CASRMTGEYGYTF. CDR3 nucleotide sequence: TGTGCCAGCAGGATGACAGGGGAATATGGCTACACCTTC.

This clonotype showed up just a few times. The chain's CDR3 is CASSHGTSGSYEQFF. The CDR3 region has the DNA TGCGCCAGCAGCCACGGGACTAGCGGGAGCTATGAGCAGTTCTTC. The chain recombines TRBV5-1 with TRBJ2-1; 14 bases line up with TRBD2. V lost 4 bases and J lost 8; bases outside the gene matches: 5. The CDR3 runs 15 residues. Germline V gene sequence: CDR1 SGHRS, CDR2 YFSETQ.

CDR3 in DNA: TGTGCCAGCAGCTTGTCCCCGAGTGCCAGAGAGCAGTACTTC. Translating gives CASSLSPSAREQYF. The rearrangement joins TRBV5-5 to TRBJ2-7; D ambiguous. This CDR3 is built from 14 residues. CDR1 SGHKS and CDR2 YYEKEE come from the germline V gene (reference sequence). The V end lost 1 base, the J end lost 7 bases, and 15 bases lay between the germline ends.

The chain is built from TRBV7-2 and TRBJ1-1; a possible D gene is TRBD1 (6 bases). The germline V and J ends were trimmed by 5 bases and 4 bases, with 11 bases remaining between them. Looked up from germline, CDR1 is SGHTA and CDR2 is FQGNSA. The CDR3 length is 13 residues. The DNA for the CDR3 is TGTGCCAGCAGCGGGGGGCAGAGCACTGAAGCTTTCTTT. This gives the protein CASSGGQSTEAFF. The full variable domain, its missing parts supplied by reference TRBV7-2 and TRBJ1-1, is GAGVSQSPSNKVTEKGKDVELRCDPISGHTALYWYRQSLGQGLEFLIYFQGNSAPDKSGLPSDRFSAERTGGSVSTLTIQRTQQEDSAVYLCASSGGQSTEAFFGQGTRLTVV.